This T cell receptor (beta chain) was sequenced for a study of blood T cell repertoires in COVID-19. Study-wide background: The origin of the acute and convalescent COVID-19 samples was the United States, Italy and Spain. The cDNA or gDNA used as material had been derived from T cells, B-cell-depleted T cells, or PBMCs.

Method: immunoSEQ multiplex PCR; TCRdb's copy keeps in-frame clones and lacks some. The sample lists 140,000 to 150,000 clones, more than 75% occurring once. The V end was cut by 0 bases, the J end by 0 bases, with 9 bases between. The CDR3 covers 16 residues. Germline lookup yields CDR1 MGHRA and CDR2 YSYEKL. Cohort 3 recovery required two negative PCRs, clearance, or symptom resolution. The chain joins TRBV4-1 to TRBJ1-5; D may be TRBD1 (5 bases). The specimen sequenced was PBMCs or T cells enriched from blood (not recorded which). The receptor was isolated from a woman aged 45 to 65 who had recovered from COVID-19. The CDR3 region is CASSQEGLPSNQPQHF. The DNA for the CDR3 is TGCGCCAGCAGCCAAGAGGGACTCCCTAGCAATCAGCCCCAGCATTTT.